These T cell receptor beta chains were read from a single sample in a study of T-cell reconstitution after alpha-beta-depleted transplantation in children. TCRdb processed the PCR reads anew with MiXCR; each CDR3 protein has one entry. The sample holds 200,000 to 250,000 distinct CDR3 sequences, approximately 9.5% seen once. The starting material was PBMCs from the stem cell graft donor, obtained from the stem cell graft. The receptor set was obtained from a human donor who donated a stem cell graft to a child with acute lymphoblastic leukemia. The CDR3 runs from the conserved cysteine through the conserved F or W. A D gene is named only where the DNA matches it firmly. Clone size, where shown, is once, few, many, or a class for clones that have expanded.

CASSPGHNSHTGELFF | TGCGCCAGCAGCCCGGGACACAACTCCCACACCGGGGAGCTGTTTTTT | TRBJ2-2 | TRBV5-1 | NA | NA
CASSPSRDRGHEQFF | TGTGCCAGCAGCCCAAGCCGGGACAGGGGACATGAGCAGTTCTTC | TRBJ2-1 | TRBV11-2 | TRBD1 | NA
CASSLDHLGRGSTDTQYF | TGTGCCAGCAGCTTAGATCACCTCGGCAGGGGATCTACAGATACGCAGTATTTT | TRBJ2-3 | TRBV7-6 | NA | many
CASRPGGYEQYF | TGTGCCAGCCGTCCAGGGGGCTACGAGCAGTACTTC | TRBJ2-7 | TRBV12-3/TRBV12-4 | TRBD1 | many
CASESSYNEQFF | TGTGCCAGTGAAAGCTCCTACAATGAGCAGTTCTTC | TRBJ2-1 | TRBV9 | NA | many
CASRQSRTDTQYF | TGTGCCAGCAGACAGTCCCGCACAGATACGCAGTATTTT | TRBJ2-3 | TRBV3-1 | NA | many
CSASAPPPGKGGNTIYF | TGCAGTGCTAGTGCCCCACCCCCAGGGAAGGGTGGAAACACCATATATTTT | TRBJ1-3 | TRBV20-1 | NA | NA
CASSRGTSGDNEQFF | TGTGCCAGCAGCAGAGGGACTAGCGGAGACAATGAGCAGTTCTTC | TRBJ2-1 | TRBV5-5 | TRBD2 | few
CASSEGFWLSGNTIYF | TGTGCCAGCAGTGAGGGGTTTTGGTTATCCGGAAACACCATATATTTT | TRBJ1-3 | TRBV12-3/TRBV12-4 | NA | NA
CASSRLSGGNQPQHF | TGCGCCAGCAGCCGGTTATCGGGGGGTAATCAGCCCCAGCATTTT | TRBJ1-5 | TRBV4-3 | NA | NA
CASRHKDRGLTGELFF | TGTGCCAGCAGGCACAAGGACAGGGGTCTCACCGGGGAGCTGTTTTTT | TRBJ2-2 | TRBV12-3/TRBV12-4 | TRBD1 | NA
CASSPQGSGGTRDEQFF | TGTGCCAGCAGCCCCCAAGGTAGCGGGGGGACGCGGGATGAGCAGTTCTTC | TRBJ2-1 | TRBV7-2 | TRBD2 | NA
CASSYDKVGNQPQHF | TGTGCCAGCAGTTACGATAAAGTCGGCAATCAGCCCCAGCATTTT | TRBJ1-5 | TRBV6-2/TRBV6-3 | NA | few
CASSEQADQPQHF | TGTGCCAGCAGTGAACAGGCGGATCAGCCCCAGCATTTT | TRBJ1-5 | TRBV2 | NA | many
CASSSAGQGLYTGELFF | TGTGCCAGCTCTTCCGCGGGACAGGGATTGTACACCGGGGAGCTGTTTTTT | TRBJ2-2 | TRBV12-3/TRBV12-4 | TRBD1 | many
CASSQDYGQINYGYTF | TGTGCCAGCAGCCAAGACTACGGACAGATTAACTATGGCTACACCTTC | TRBJ1-2 | TRBV4-2 | NA | many
CASSRPADTQYF | TGTGCCAGCAGTCGACCCGCAGATACGCAGTATTTT | TRBJ2-3 | TRBV27 | NA | NA
CASSLRAGENQPQHF | TGTGCCAGCTCACTGCGGGCCGGGGAGAATCAGCCCCAGCATTTT | TRBJ1-5 | TRBV18 | NA | many
CASSPGTGTDTQYF | TGTGCCAGCAGCCCCGGGACTGGCACAGATACGCAGTATTTT | TRBJ2-3 | TRBV2 | NA | many
CSASGGVNTGELFF | TGCAGTGCTAGCGGGGGAGTGAACACCGGGGAGCTGTTTTTT | TRBJ2-2 | TRBV20-1 | NA | NA
CASSSFRDQPQHF | TGTGCCAGCAGCAGCTTTAGAGATCAGCCCCAGCATTTT | TRBJ1-5 | TRBV7-9 | NA | many
CASSLGRNQETQYF | TGCGCCAGCAGCTTGGGCAGAAACCAAGAGACCCAGTACTTC | TRBJ2-5 | TRBV5-1 | NA | many
CASSFDRPEAFF | TGTGCCAGCAGCTTTGACAGACCTGAAGCTTTCTTT | TRBJ1-1 | TRBV7-2 | NA | NA
CASSRTDMNTEAFF | TGTGCCAGCAGTCGGACAGATATGAACACTGAAGCTTTCTTT | TRBJ1-1 | TRBV27 | NA | few
CASGLGQGYGYTF | TGTGCTAGTGGCCTCGGACAGGGCTATGGCTACACCTTC | TRBJ1-2 | TRBV12-5 | TRBD1 | NA
CASSPPIGGLDNEQFF | TGTGCCAGCTCACCACCGATCGGGGGGTTGGACAATGAGCAGTTCTTC | TRBJ2-1 | TRBV18 | TRBD2 | few
CASSVGVSINEKLFF | TGTGCCAGCAGCGTAGGAGTCAGCATCAATGAAAAACTGTTTTTT | TRBJ1-4 | TRBV7-6 | NA | NA
CASSRGQEETQYF | TGCGCCAGCAGCCGAGGACAAGAAGAGACCCAGTACTTC | TRBJ2-5 | TRBV4-3 | NA | NA
CASGSVDLGPYEQYF | TGTGCCAGCGGGTCGGTGGACCTCGGACCCTACGAGCAGTACTTC | TRBJ2-7 | TRBV28 | NA | many
CASSEAAGAEGTQYF | TGTGCCAGCAGTGAAGCGGCAGGAGCGGAGGGTACGCAGTATTTT | TRBJ2-3 | TRBV6-1 | NA | many
CASSYYGTGGGYTF | TGTGCCAGCAGTTACTACGGGACAGGGGGAGGCTACACCTTC | TRBJ1-2 | TRBV6-5 | TRBD1 | many
CASSMTRTDTQYF | TGTGCCAGTAGTATGACACGCACAGATACGCAGTATTTT | TRBJ2-3 | TRBV19 | NA | NA
CASSPIYGQGPGEKLFF | TGTGCCAGCAGCCCGATTTACGGACAGGGACCTGGTGAAAAACTGTTTTTT | TRBJ1-4 | TRBV4-2 | TRBD1 | NA
CASSLGQGTSGANVLTF | TGCGCCAGCAGCTTGGGACAGGGTACGTCTGGGGCCAACGTCCTGACTTTC | TRBJ2-6 | TRBV5-1 | TRBD1 | many